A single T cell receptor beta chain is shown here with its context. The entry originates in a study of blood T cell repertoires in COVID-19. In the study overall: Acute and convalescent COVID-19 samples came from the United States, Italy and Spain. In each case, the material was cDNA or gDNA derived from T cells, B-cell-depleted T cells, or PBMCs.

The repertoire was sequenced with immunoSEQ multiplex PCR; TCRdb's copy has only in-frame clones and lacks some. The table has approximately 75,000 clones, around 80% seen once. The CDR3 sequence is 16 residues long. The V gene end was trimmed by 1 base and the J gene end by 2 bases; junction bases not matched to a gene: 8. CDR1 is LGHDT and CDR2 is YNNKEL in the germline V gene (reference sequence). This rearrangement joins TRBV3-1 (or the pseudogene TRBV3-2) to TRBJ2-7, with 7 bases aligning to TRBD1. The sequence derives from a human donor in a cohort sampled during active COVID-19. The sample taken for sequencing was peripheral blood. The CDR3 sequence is CASSQAARGPTYEQYF. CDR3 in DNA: TGTGCCAGCAGCCAAGCCGCAAGGGGGCCCACCTACGAGCAGTACTTC.